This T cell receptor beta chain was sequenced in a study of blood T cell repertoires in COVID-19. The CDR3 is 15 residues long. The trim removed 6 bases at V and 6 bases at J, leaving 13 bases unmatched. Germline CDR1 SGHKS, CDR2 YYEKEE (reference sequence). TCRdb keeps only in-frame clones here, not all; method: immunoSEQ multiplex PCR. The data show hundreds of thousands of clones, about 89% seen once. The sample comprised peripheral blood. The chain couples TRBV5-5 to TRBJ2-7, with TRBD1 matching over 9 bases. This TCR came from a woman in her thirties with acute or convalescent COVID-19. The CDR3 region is CASTLTTGGLGEQYF. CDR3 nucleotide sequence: TGTGCCAGCACCTTAACGACAGGGGGGTTGGGCGAGCAGTACTTC.